This TCR beta chain was sequenced for a study of OX40 agonist ivuxolimab in advanced cancers. Study results and limitations: More expanded clones were found, on average, in CD8+ than in CD4+ T cells. Not determined was the antigen specificity of the expanded peripheral T cells.

Data came from immunoSEQ multiplex PCR; TCRdb stores just in-frame clones and leaves some out. Of some 49,000 clones detected, 70% to 85% appear once; the ten largest clones hold over 3.5%. Points on this clone: Its specificity is not known.

The clonotype was recovered from an adult with an advanced solid tumor such as melanoma, head and neck, liver or kidney cancer. Sequencing was performed on CD4+ or CD8+ T cells sorted from blood, taken in a trial of the OX40 agonist ivuxolimab.

The chain's CDR3 is CASSPGGREGTEAFF. In DNA form, the CDR3 reads TGTGCCAGCTCACCAGGAGGCAGGGAGGGGACTGAAGCTTTCTTT. This chain links TRBV18 with TRBJ1-1, with D tentatively TRBD1 (5 bases). Trimming stripped 2 bases from V and 5 bases from J, with 15 bases between. This CDR3 is built from 15 residues. Germline V gene sequence: CDR1 KGHSH, CDR2 LQKENI.